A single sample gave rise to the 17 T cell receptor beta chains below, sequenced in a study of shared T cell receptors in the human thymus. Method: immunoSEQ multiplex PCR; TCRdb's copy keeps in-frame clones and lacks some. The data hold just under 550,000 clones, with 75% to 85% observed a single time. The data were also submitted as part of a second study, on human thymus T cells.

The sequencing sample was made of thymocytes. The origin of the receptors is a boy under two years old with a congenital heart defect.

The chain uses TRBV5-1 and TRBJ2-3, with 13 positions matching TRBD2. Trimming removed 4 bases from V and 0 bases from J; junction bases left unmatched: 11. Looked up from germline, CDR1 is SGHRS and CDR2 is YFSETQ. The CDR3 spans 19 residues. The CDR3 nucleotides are TGCGCCAGCAGCCCCTGGACTAGCGGGAGATGGGCTAGCACAGATACGCAGTATTTT. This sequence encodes CASSPWTSGRWASTDTQYF. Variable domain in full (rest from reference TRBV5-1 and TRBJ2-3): KAGVTQTPRYLIKTRGQQVTLSCSPISGHRSVSWYQQTPGQGLQFLFEYFSETQRNKGNFPGRFSGRQFSNSRSEMNVSTLELGDSALYLCASSPWTSGRWASTDTQYFGPGTRLTVL.

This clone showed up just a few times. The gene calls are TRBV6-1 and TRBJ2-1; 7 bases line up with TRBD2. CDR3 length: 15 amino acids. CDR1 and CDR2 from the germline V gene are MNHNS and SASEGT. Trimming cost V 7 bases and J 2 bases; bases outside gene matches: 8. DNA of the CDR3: TGTGCCAGCAAGATAGCGGGTACCGCCTACAATGAGCAGTTCTTC. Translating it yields CASKIAGTAYNEQFF.

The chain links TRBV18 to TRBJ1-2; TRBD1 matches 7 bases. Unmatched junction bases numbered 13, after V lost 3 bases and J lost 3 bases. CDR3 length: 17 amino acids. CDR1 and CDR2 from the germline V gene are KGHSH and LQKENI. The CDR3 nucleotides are TGTGCCAGCTCACCCGACAGGGCGAGAACTGAATACTATGGCTACACCTTC. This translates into CASSPDRARTEYYGYTF.

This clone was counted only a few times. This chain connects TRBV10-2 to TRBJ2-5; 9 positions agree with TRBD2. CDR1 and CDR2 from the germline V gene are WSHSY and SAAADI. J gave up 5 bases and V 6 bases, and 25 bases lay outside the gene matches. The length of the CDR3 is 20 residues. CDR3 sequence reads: CASSARKPLNGGRGRETQYF. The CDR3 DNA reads TGCGCCAGCAGCGCCCGCAAGCCCCTCAACGGCGGGAGGGGTAGGGAGACCCAGTACTTC.

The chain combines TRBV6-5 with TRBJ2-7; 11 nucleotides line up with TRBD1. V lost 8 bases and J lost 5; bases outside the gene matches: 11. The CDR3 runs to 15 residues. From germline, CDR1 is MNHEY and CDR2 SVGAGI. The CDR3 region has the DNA TGTGCCAGCCCCCCACCCGGACAGGGGGCCCACGAGCAGTACTTC. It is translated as CASPPPGQGAHEQYF.

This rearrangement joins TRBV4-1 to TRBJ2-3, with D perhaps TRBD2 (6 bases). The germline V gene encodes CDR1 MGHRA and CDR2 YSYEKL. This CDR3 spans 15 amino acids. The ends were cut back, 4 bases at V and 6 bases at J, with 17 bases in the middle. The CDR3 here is CASSPADGGRDTQYF. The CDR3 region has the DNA TGCGCCAGCAGCCCCGCGGACGGGGGAAGGGATACGCAGTATTTT.

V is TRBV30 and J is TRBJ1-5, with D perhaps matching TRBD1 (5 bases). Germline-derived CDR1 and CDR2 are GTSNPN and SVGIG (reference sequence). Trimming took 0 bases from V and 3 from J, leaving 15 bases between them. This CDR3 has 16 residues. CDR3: CAWSVPVGGNNQPQHF. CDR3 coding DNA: TGTGCCTGGAGTGTACCGGTGGGGGGGAACAATCAGCCCCAGCATTTT.

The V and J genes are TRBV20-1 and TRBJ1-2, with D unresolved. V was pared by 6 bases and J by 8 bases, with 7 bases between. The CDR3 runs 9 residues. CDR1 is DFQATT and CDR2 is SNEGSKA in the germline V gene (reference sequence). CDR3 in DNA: TGCAGTGCGCCAGGAGGCTACACCTTC. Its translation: CSAPGGYTF.

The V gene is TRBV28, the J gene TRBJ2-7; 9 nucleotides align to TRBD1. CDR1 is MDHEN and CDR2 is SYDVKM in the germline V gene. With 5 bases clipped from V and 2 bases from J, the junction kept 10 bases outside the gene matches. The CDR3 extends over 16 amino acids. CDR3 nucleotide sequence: TGTGCCAGCAGTCCACCGGACGGGACAGGGACCTACGAGCAGTACTTC. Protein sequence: CASSPPDGTGTYEQYF.

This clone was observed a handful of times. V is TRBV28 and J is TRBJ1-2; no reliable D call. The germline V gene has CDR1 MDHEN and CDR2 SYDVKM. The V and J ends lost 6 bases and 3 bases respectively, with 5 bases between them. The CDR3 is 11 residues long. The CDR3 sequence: CASRSDYGYTF. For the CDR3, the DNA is TGTGCCAGCAGATCCGACTATGGCTACACCTTC.

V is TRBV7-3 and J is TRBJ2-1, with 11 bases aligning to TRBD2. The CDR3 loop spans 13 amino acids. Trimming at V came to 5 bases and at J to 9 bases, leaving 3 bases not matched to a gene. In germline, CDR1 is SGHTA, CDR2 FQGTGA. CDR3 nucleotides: TGTGCCAGCAGCGTCCTAGCGGGAGGTGAGCAGTTCTTC. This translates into CASSVLAGGEQFF. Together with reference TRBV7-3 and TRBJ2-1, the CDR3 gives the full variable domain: GAGVSQTPSNKVTEKGKYVELRCDPISGHTALYWYRQSLGQGPEFLIYFQGTGAADDSGLPNDRFFAVRPEGSVSTLKIQRTERGDSAVYLCASSVLAGGEQFFGPGTRLTVL.

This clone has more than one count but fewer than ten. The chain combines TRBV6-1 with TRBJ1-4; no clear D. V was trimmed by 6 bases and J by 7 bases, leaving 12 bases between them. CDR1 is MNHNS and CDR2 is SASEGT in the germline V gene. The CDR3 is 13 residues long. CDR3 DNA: TGTGCCAGCAGGGGAGGGTTATGTGAAAAACTGTTTTTT. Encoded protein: CASRGGLCEKLFF.

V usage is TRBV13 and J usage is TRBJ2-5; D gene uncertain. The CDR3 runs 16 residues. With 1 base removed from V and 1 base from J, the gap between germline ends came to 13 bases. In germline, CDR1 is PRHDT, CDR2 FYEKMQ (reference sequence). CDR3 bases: TGTGCCAGCAGCTTAGCTTTACAGCATACCCAAGAGACCCAGTACTTC. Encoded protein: CASSLALQHTQETQYF.

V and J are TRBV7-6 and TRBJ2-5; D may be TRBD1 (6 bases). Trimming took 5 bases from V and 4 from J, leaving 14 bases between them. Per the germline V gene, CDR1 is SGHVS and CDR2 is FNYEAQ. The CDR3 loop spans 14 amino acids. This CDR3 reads CASSRLQGRETQYF. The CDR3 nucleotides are TGTGCCAGCAGCCGTCTACAGGGTCGAGAGACCCAGTACTTC.

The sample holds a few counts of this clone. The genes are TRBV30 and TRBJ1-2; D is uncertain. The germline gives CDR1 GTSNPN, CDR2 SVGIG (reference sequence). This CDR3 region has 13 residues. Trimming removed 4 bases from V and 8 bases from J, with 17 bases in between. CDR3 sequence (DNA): TGTGCCTGGACCCCTCGAGGCATTGGGGGCTACACCTTC. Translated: CAWTPRGIGGYTF.

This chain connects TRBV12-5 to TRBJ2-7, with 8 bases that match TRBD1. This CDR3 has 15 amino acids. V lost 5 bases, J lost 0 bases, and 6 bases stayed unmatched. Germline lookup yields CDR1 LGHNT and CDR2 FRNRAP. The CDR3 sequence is CASGIAGGLSYEQYF. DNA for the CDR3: TGTGCTAGTGGTATTGCAGGGGGCCTCTCCTACGAGCAGTACTTC.

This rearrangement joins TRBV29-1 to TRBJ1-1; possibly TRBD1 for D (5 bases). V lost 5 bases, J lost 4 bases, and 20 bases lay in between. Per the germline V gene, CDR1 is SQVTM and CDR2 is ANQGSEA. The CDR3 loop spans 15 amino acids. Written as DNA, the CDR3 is TGCAGCGTTTTACCCCCTCGGGAGGGACGCACTGAAGCTTTCTTT. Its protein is CSVLPPREGRTEAFF.